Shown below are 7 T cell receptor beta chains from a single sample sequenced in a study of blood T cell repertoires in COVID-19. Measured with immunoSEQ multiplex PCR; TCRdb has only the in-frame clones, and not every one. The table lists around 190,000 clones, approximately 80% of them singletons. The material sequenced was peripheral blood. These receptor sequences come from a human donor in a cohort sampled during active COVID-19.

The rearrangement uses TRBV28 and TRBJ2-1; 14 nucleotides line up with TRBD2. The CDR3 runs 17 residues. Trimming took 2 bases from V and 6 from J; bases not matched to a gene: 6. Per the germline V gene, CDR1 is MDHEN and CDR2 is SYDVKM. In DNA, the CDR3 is TGTGCCAGCAGTTTACGGGGACTAGCGGGAGCTGGCAATGAGCAGTTCTTC. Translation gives CASSLRGLAGAGNEQFF.

The CDR3 reads CASRPGGPSEAFF. The DNA for the CDR3 is TGTGCCAGCAGGCCGGGGGGTCCAAGCGAAGCTTTCTTT. The chain has TRBV28 and TRBJ1-1; D is possibly TRBD1 (5 bases). CDR1 MDHEN and CDR2 SYDVKM come from the germline V gene. V was shortened by 6 bases and J by 8 bases, with 16 bases between the two germline ends. There are 13 residues in the CDR3. Supplemented by reference TRBV28 and TRBJ1-1, the full variable domain reads DVKVTQSSRYLVKRTGEKVFLECVQDMDHENMFWYRQDPGLGLRLIYFSYDVKMKEKGDIPEGYSVSREKKERFSLILESASTNQTSMYLCASRPGGPSEAFFGQGTRLTVV.

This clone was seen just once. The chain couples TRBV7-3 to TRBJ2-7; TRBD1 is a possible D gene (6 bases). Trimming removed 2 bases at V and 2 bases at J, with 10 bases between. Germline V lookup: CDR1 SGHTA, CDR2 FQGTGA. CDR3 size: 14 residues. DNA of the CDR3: TGTGCCAGCAGCTTAGGGACATCAACCTACGAGCAGTACTTC. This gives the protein CASSLGTSTYEQYF.

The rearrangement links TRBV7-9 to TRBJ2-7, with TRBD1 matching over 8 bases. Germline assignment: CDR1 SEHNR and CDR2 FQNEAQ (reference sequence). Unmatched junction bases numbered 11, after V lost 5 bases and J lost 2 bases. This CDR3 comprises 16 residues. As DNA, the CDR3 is TGTGCCAGCAGCCACGCCAGGGGGCTCGCCACCTACGAGCAGTACTTC. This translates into CASSHARGLATYEQYF.

Here the CDR3 DNA reads TGTGCCAGCAGCTTACTTCAGGGGGCGAGTGAGCAGTACTTC. Amino acids: CASSLLQGASEQYF. The V call is TRBV7-9, the J call TRBJ2-7; 8 bases match TRBD1. V gave up 2 bases and J gave up 7 bases; unmatched junction bases: 7. CDR3 length: 14 amino acids. Germline V gene sequence: CDR1 SEHNR, CDR2 FQNEAQ (reference sequence).

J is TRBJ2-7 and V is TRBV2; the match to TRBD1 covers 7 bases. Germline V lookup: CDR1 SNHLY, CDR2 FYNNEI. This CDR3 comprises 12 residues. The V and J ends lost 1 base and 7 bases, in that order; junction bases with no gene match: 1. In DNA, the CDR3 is TGTGCCAGCAGTGAAGACAGGGGAGAGCAGTACTTC. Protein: CASSEDRGEQYF.

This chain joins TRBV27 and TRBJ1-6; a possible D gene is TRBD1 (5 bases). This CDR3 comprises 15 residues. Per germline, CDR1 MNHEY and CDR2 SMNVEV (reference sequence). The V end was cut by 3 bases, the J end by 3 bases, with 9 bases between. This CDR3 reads CASSLGQVYNSPLHF. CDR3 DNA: TGTGCCAGCAGTTTGGGGCAGGTCTATAATTCACCCCTCCACTTT.